The entry below describes one T cell receptor beta chain. This sample stems from a study of blood T cell repertoires in COVID-19. The wider study: The United States, Italy and Spain supplied acute and convalescent COVID-19 samples.

Sequencing was performed with immunoSEQ multiplex PCR; in TCRdb, only in-frame clones are kept and a portion is missing. The table lists 140,000 to 150,000 clones, roughly nine tenths of them singletons, with 1.5% to 2% in the top ten. The CDR3 loop spans 14 amino acids. With 5 bases removed from V and 0 bases from J, the gap between germline ends came to 11 bases. Per the germline V gene, CDR1 is LNHDA and CDR2 is SQIVND (reference sequence). This chain joins TRBV19 and TRBJ2-7; tentatively, D is TRBD1 (5 bases). Sequencing was carried out using peripheral blood. The clonotype originates from a human donor in a cohort sampled during active COVID-19. Here the CDR3 reads CASSSDISSYEQYF. In DNA form, the CDR3 reads TGTGCCAGTAGTTCGGACATTAGCTCCTACGAGCAGTACTTC.